Listed below are T cell receptor beta chains from one sample, sequenced in a study of blood T cell repertoires in COVID-19. The table came from immunoSEQ multiplex PCR; TCRdb's copy has only in-frame clones and leaves some out. The sample shows roughly 250,000 clones, around 90% of them seen only once. The sample taken for sequencing was peripheral blood. The receptors were sampled from a man aged 25 to 40 with COVID-19, enrolled during active disease. CDR3s include the opening cysteine and the closing phenylalanine or tryptophan.

cdr3_length,v_call,j_call,cdr3_aa
14,TRBV6-5,TRBJ1-2,CATPTGGDRDGYTF
13,TRBV18,TRBJ1-2,CASSPDRIYGYTF
17,TRBV11-3,TRBJ1-5,CASSLCWGPGANQPQHF
15,TRBV5-1,TRBJ1-2,CASSLPSGGEKGYTF
17,TRBV10-3,TRBJ2-1,CAISESLTSGGYNEQFF
13,TRBV5-1,TRBJ1-3,CASSLGAGNTIYF
16,TRBV18,TRBJ1-2,CASSPRVQDGDYGYTF
14,TRBV6-5,TRBJ1-2,CASINRGSLYGYTF
14,TRBV6-6,TRBJ2-1,CASSPGQGYNEQFF
16,TRBV2,TRBJ2-7,CASSNLGIARSYEQYF
15,TRBV3-1/TRBV3-2,TRBJ2-7,CASSPLAGFTDEQYF
16,TRBV19,TRBJ1-2,CASSILWDRDSNGYTF
14,TRBV19,TRBJ2-4,CASSSRTGLDIQYF
14,TRBV28,TRBJ1-5,CASTVFPGNQPQHF
15,TRBV5-1,TRBJ1-3,CASSTWTGAGNTIYF
11,TRBV30,TRBJ1-2,CAWKRQDGYTF